This TCR beta chain comes out of a study of blood T cell repertoires in COVID-19. The wider study: Researchers got acute and convalescent COVID-19 samples from the United States, Italy and Spain. T cells, B-cell-depleted T cells, or PBMCs supplied cDNA or gDNA.

This CDR3 is built from 16 residues. Losses at the gene ends were 4 bases for V and 5 bases for J; bases not matched to a gene: 7. Germline values: CDR1 ENHRY, CDR2 SYGVKD. Original handling: For nucleated cells, counts were estimated from reference gene primer amplification. TCRdb's copy holds only in-frame clones and misses some; the assay was immunoSEQ multiplex PCR. Clonal size and the V and J genes are those of that table, whereas D and trimming came from the DNA. The sample comprises about 200,000 clones, around 87% of which are singletons, and about 0.58% rests with the top ten. The chain recombines TRBV10-3 with TRBJ2-5; 13 bases map to TRBD2. The sequence was collected from a man aged 45-65 years with acute or convalescent COVID-19. Sample: peripheral blood. The CDR3 is CAISGTSGGRFETQYF. The CDR3 bases are TGTGCCATCAGTGGGACTAGCGGGGGTAGGTTCGAGACCCAGTACTTC.